This TCR beta chain was obtained from a study of T cells after yellow fever vaccination. Study summary: With SMART-Seq v4 Ultra Low Input, the fractions containing low cell numbers were prepared. Study-wide points: Few clonotypes appeared in both CD4 and CD8 compartments. Post-booster reappearance was seen for most primary-vaccination clones (about 95% CD4, around 90% CD8).

5'RACE template switching produced TCR cDNA carrying a universal primer site and UMIs. TCRdb ran MiXCR on the 5' RACE reads and lists one entry per CDR3 protein. The sample holds a few hundred thousand distinct CDR3 sequences, roughly 4.3% seen once. This clonotype was seen at least ten times. Its antigen remains unidentified. Trimming removed 3 bases from V and 9 bases from J; junction bases left unmatched: 7. Germline V gives CDR1 GTSNPN, CDR2 SVGIG (reference sequence). The CDR3 loop spans 12 amino acids. The sample in question was PBMCs, obtained 5 days after the yellow fever booster vaccination. The sequence came from a man in his late teens or twenties who received the YFV17D yellow fever vaccine. The V call is TRBV30, the J call TRBJ1-1; TRBD1 aligns across 7 bases. The CDR3 bases are TGTGCCTGGAGCGCGCAGGGGGGAAAAGCTTTCTTT. Amino acids: CAWSAQGGKAFF.